The 21 T cell receptor beta chains listed next were all sequenced from one sample in a study of blood T cell repertoires in COVID-19. Data came from immunoSEQ multiplex PCR; TCRdb stores just in-frame clones and leaves some out. The repertoire has some 160,000 clones, about four fifths of them found once; the top ten carry about 6.8%. The sequencing input was peripheral blood. These receptors all stem from a man between 65 and 85 years old with active or convalescent COVID-19.

The rearrangement uses TRBV2 and TRBJ1-4; the D gene is possibly TRBD1 (5 bases). CDR1 and CDR2 from the germline V gene are SNHLY and FYNNEI. Trimming pared 6 bases from V and 7 bases from J, leaving 18 bases between. This CDR3 spans 15 amino acids. CDR3 region: CASSHGAQAGEKLFF. CDR3 sequence (DNA): TGTGCCAGCAGCCATGGGGCACAAGCGGGTGAAAAACTGTTTTTT.

This chain connects TRBV3-1 (or the pseudogene TRBV3-2) to TRBJ2-1, with 10 bases aligning to TRBD2. Unmatched junction bases numbered 6, after V lost 11 bases and J lost 8 bases. Germline V gene data show CDR1 as LGHDT and CDR2 as YNNKEL (reference sequence). This CDR3 contains 12 residues. This CDR3 reads CAASGSSDEQFF. The CDR3 DNA reads TGTGCCGCTAGCGGGAGTTCCGATGAGCAGTTCTTC.

This rearrangement joins TRBV11-2 to TRBJ2-3; 7 bases match TRBD2. The germline V gene has CDR1 SGHAT and CDR2 FQNNGV. V trimming: 5 bases; J trimming: 6 bases; junction bases outside the gene matches: 8. The CDR3 consists of 14 residues. CDR3 nucleotide sequence: TGTGCCAGCAGCCGGACTAGTCGGTTGGATACGCAGTATTTT. As protein: CASSRTSRLDTQYF.

V is TRBV13 and J is TRBJ2-7, with TRBD1 matching 10 bases. With 0 bases clipped from V and 3 bases from J, the junction kept 2 bases outside the gene matches. This CDR3 has 15 amino acids. Germline lookup yields CDR1 PRHDT and CDR2 FYEKMQ (reference sequence). Here the CDR3 reads CASSLGGQGYYEQYF. The DNA of the CDR3 is TGTGCCAGCAGCTTAGGGGGACAGGGGTACTACGAGCAGTACTTC.

The chain joins TRBV5-1 to TRBJ1-1, with D perhaps matching TRBD1 (5 bases). Per germline, CDR1 SGHRS and CDR2 YFSETQ. Trimming cost V 4 bases and J 5 bases, with 12 bases left between them. This CDR3 is built from 13 residues. DNA of the CDR3: TGCGCCAGCAGCACGGAGCAGGGTACTGAAGCTTTCTTT. It codes for CASSTEQGTEAFF.

The gene calls are TRBV24-1 and TRBJ2-3, with 8 bases that match TRBD2. This CDR3 region has 13 residues. CDR1 is KGHDR and CDR2 is SFDVKD in the germline V gene. V was pared by 11 bases and J by 5 bases, with 8 bases of the junction left unmatched. The CDR3 region is CAIRGGPEDTQYF. Here the CDR3 DNA reads TGTGCCATCCGGGGGGGCCCCGAAGATACGCAGTATTTT.

V usage is TRBV7-2 and J usage is TRBJ1-3; D unclear. In germline, CDR1 is SGHTA, CDR2 FQGNSA. Trimming pared 0 bases from V and 2 bases from J, leaving 5 bases between. CDR3 length equals 14 residues. DNA for the CDR3: TGTGCCAGCAGCTTAGCTCGAGCTGGAAACACCATATATTTT. Protein product: CASSLARAGNTIYF.

The chain employs TRBV4-2 and TRBJ2-3; possibly TRBD1 for D (6 bases). The V gene's germline CDR1 is LGHNA and CDR2 YNFKEQ. This CDR3 region has 18 residues. V was shortened by 0 bases and J by 7 bases, with 23 bases between the two germline ends. In DNA, the CDR3 is TGTGCCAGCAGCCAAGAGGACTCAGGACAGCACCTGACTAATACGCAGTATTTT. This sequence encodes CASSQEDSGQHLTNTQYF.

The chain carries TRBV12-3 or TRBV12-4 and TRBJ2-1, with TRBD2 matching 9 bases. With 3 bases clipped from V and 10 bases from J, the junction kept 4 bases outside the gene matches. This CDR3 has 13 amino acids. The CDR3 sequence: CASSLAGGREQFF. Here the CDR3 DNA reads TGTGCCAGCAGTTTGGCGGGGGGGCGAGAGCAGTTCTTC.

The V call is TRBV14, the J call TRBJ2-7; the match to TRBD2 covers 7 bases. The CDR3 runs 14 residues. J lost 1 base, V lost 4 bases, and 4 bases had no gene match. Per germline, CDR1 SGHDN and CDR2 FVKESK. The CDR3 here is CASSPYGGSYEQYF. For the CDR3, the DNA is TGTGCCAGCAGCCCCTACGGGGGGTCCTACGAGCAGTACTTC.

The table lists this clone with a few counts. The V gene is TRBV5-5, the J gene TRBJ2-7; tentative D call: TRBD1 (7 bases). The ends were cut back, 4 bases at V and 2 bases at J, with 16 bases in the middle. CDR3 length: 15 residues. Germline-derived CDR1 and CDR2 are SGHKS and YYEKEE (reference sequence). The CDR3 region is CASSRGGGETYEQYF. CDR3 coding DNA: TGTGCCAGCAGCCGAGGGGGCGGGGAAACCTACGAGCAGTACTTC.

V is TRBV24-1 and J is TRBJ1-5; a possible D gene is TRBD1 (6 bases). V lost 4 bases to trimming and J lost 2 bases, with 11 bases between them. CDR3 size: 15 residues. The germline gives CDR1 KGHDR, CDR2 SFDVKD. This chain's CDR3 is CATSESGEGNQPQHF. The CDR3 bases are TGTGCCACCAGTGAGTCAGGGGAAGGCAATCAGCCCCAGCATTTT.

J is TRBJ2-7 and V is TRBV5-4; tentatively, D is TRBD2 (6 bases). CDR3 length: 15 amino acids. Germline assignment: CDR1 SGHNT and CDR2 YYREEE (reference sequence). V was trimmed by 6 bases and J by 6 bases, leaving 22 bases between them. CDR3 loop: CASNHRDSWTSEQYF. DNA for the CDR3: TGTGCCAGCAACCACCGGGACTCCTGGACATCCGAGCAGTACTTC.

J is TRBJ1-5 and V is TRBV12-3 or TRBV12-4, with 7 bases fitting TRBD1. CDR3 size: 12 residues. After removal of 6 bases from V and 7 bases from J, the junction contained 3 bases not matched to a gene. As DNA, the CDR3 is TGTGCCAGCAGACAGGGGAACCAGCCCCAGCATTTT. This translates into CASRQGNQPQHF.

The chain has TRBV10-3 and TRBJ2-7, with unresolved D. The CDR3 length is 14 residues. CDR1 is ENHRY, CDR2 SYGVKD, per germline. V was pared by 3 bases and J by 2 bases, with 11 bases between. The CDR3 DNA is TGTGCCATCAGTGAATTTGGGCAGACCTACGAGCAGTACTTC. This sequence encodes CAISEFGQTYEQYF.

The chain joins TRBV12-3 or TRBV12-4 to TRBJ1-5, with D possibly matching TRBD1 (6 bases). Trimming cost V 2 bases and J 6 bases, with 8 bases left between them. The CDR3 totals 13 residues. The CDR3 coding sequence is TGTGCCAGCAGTTTACGGGGGGCTCAGCCCCAGCATTTT. Amino acids: CASSLRGAQPQHF.

The CDR3 sequence is CASSPTGPYEQYF. CDR3 nucleotide sequence: TGTGCCAGCAGCCCGACAGGGCCCTACGAGCAGTACTTC. The gene calls are TRBV25-1 and TRBJ2-7; 7 bases align to TRBD1. Trimming at V came to 6 bases and at J to 2 bases, leaving 4 bases not matched to a gene. The CDR3 spans 13 residues. Looked up from germline, CDR1 is MGHDK and CDR2 is SYGVNS.

This chain links TRBV6-5 with TRBJ1-5; D uncertain. Deletions cut 6 bases from V and 5 bases from J, with 11 bases between. Germline V gene lookup returns CDR1 MNHEY and CDR2 SVGAGI. The CDR3 consists of 13 residues. The CDR3 nucleotides are TGTGCCAGCAGCCGCGAATACGATCAGCCCCAGCATTTT. Residues: CASSREYDQPQHF.

The gene calls are TRBV18 and TRBJ1-5, with 10 bases fitting TRBD1. The junction had 14 bases not matched to a gene; V was cut back by 5 bases and J by 1 base. This CDR3 is built from 19 residues. Germline V gives CDR1 KGHSH, CDR2 LQKENI. The CDR3 loop is CASSYDGTGVIMSNQPQHF. CDR3 DNA: TGTGCCAGCTCATATGACGGGACAGGGGTAATAATGAGCAATCAGCCCCAGCATTTT.

The chain carries TRBV5-1 and TRBJ1-6; 10 nucleotides agree with TRBD1. Germline CDR1 and CDR2: SGHRS and YFSETQ. The V segment lost 4 bases and the J segment 7 bases; nucleotides outside the gene matches: 8. This CDR3 spans 16 amino acids. The CDR3 DNA sequence: TGCGCCAGCAGCACGGGACAGGGGACGGGGAATTCACCCCTCCACTTT. Its protein is CASSTGQGTGNSPLHF.

The table lists this clone with a count of one. The J gene is TRBJ1-5, the V gene TRBV12-3 or TRBV12-4, with D maybe TRBD1 (6 bases). The germline V and J ends were trimmed by 6 bases and 4 bases, with 10 bases remaining between them. CDR3 size: 13 residues. CDR3 sequence: CASRYRVNQPQHF. In nucleotides, the CDR3 is TGTGCCAGCAGGTACAGGGTTAATCAGCCCCAGCATTTT.